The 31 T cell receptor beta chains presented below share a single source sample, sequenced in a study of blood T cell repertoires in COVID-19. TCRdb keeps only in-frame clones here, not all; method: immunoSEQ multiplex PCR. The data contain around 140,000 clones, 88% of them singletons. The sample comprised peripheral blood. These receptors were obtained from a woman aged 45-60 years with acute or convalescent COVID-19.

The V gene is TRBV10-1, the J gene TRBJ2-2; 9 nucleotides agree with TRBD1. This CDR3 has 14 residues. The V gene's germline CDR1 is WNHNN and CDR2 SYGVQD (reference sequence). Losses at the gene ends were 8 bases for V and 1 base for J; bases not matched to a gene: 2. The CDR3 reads CASRQGVNTGELFF. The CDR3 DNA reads TGCGCCAGCCGACAGGGGGTGAACACCGGGGAGCTGTTTTTT.

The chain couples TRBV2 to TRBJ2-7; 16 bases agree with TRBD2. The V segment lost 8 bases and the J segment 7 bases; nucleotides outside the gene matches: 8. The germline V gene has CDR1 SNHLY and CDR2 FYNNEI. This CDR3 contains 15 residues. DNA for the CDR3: TGTGCCAGCGACTCAGAGGGACTAGCGGGGGGGGAGCAGTACTTC. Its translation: CASDSEGLAGGEQYF.

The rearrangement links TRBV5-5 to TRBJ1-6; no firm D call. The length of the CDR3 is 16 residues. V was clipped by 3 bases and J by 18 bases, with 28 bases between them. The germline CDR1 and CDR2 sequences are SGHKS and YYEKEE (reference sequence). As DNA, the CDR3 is TGTGCCAGCAGCTCCCCAGAGGAGGGAAGGCCCTCGTATTACCACTTT. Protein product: CASSSPEEGRPSYYHF.

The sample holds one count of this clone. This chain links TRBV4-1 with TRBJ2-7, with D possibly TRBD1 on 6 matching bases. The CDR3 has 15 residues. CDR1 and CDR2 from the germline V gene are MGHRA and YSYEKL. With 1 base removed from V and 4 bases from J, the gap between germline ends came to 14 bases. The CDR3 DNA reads TGCGCCAGCAGCCAAGGATTACAGGGCGAGTACGAGCAGTACTTC. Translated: CASSQGLQGEYEQYF.

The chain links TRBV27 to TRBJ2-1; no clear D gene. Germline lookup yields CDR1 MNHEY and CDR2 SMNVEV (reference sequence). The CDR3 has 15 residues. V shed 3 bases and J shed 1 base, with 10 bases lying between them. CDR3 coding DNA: TGTGCCAGCAGTTTTACATTCCCTTCCTACAATGAGCAGTTCTTC. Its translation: CASSFTFPSYNEQFF.

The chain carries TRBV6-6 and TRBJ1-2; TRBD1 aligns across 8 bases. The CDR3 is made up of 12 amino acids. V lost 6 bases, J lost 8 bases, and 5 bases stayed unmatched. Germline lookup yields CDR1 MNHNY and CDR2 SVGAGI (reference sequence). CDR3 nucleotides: TGTGCCAGCAGCCCGACAGGGGTCGGCTACACCTTC. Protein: CASSPTGVGYTF.

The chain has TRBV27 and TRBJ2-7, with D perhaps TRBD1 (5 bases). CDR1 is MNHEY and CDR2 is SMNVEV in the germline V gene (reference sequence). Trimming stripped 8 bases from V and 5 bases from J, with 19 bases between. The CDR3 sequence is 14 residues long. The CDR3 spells CASGSGRSVDEQYF. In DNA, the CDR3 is TGTGCCAGCGGATCAGGGCGCTCTGTAGACGAGCAGTACTTC.

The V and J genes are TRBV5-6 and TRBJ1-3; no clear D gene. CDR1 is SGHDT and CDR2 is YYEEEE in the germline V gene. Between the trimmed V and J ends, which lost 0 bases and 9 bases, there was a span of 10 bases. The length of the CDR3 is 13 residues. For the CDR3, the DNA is TGTGCCAGCAGCTTGGAGCCCGGAGTCACCATATATTTT. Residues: CASSLEPGVTIYF.

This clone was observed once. CDR3 sequence reads: CASSPGTGEPYEQYF. The DNA of the CDR3 is TGTGCCAGCTCACCAGGAACAGGGGAACCCTACGAGCAGTACTTC. The J gene is TRBJ2-7, the V gene TRBV18; 7 bases map to TRBD1. The CDR3 extends over 15 amino acids. CDR1 is KGHSH, CDR2 LQKENI, per germline. Germline trimming cut 2 bases from V and 2 bases from J; bases unmatched to any gene: 6.

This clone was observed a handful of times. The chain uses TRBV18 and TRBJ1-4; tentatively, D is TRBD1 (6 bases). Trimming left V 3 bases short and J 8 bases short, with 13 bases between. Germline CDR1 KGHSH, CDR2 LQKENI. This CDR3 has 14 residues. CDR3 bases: TGTGCCAGCTCACCTTCGGGCAGGGGAGAAAAACTGTTTTTT. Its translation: CASSPSGRGEKLFF.

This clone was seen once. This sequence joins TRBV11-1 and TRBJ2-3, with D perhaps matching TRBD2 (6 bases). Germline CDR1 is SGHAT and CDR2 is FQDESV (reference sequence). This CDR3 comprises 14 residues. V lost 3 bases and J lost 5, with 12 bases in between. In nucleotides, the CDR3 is TGTGCCAGCAGCTTCGATGGGGGGATAGATACGCAGTATTTT. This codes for CASSFDGGIDTQYF. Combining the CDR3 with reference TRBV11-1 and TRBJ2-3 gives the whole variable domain EAEVAQSPRYKITEKSQAVAFWCDPISGHATLYWYRQILGQGPELLVQFQDESVVDDSQLPKDRFSAERLKGVDSTLKIQPAELGDSAMYLCASSFDGGIDTQYFGPGTRLTVL.

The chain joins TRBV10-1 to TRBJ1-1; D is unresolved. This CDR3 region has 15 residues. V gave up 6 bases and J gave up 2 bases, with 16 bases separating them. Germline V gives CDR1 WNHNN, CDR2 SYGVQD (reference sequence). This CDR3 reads CASSARTGFNTEAFF. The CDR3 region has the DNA TGCGCCAGCAGCGCCCGGACTGGTTTCAACACTGAAGCTTTCTTT.

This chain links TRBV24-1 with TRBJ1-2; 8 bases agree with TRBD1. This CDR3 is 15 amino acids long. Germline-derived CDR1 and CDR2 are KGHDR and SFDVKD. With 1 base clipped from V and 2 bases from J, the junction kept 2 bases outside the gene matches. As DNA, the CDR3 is TGTGCCACCAGTGATTTCGGACAGGGAAACTATGGCTACACCTTC. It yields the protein CATSDFGQGNYGYTF.

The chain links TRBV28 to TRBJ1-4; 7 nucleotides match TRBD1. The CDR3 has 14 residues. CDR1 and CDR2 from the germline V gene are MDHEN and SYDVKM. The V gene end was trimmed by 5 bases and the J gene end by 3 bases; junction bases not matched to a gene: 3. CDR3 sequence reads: CASSLDRPNEKLFF. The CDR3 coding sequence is TGTGCCAGCAGTCTGGACAGGCCTAATGAAAAACTGTTTTTT.

CDR3 sequence (DNA): TGTGCCAGCAGCTGGCTAGGACAGCCAAGGGACGAGCAGTACTTC. Its translation: CASSWLGQPRDEQYF. The chain couples TRBV9 to TRBJ2-7, with TRBD1 as a possible D gene (6 bases). This CDR3 comprises 15 residues. The germline V and J ends were trimmed by 4 bases and 5 bases, with 19 bases remaining between them. Germline V gives CDR1 SGDLS, CDR2 YYNGEE.

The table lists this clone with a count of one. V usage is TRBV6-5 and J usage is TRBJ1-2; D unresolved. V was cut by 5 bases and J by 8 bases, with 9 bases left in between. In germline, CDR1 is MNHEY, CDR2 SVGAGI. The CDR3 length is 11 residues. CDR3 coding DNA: TGTGCCAGCAGTCGAGGGTCGGGCTACACCTTC. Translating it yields CASSRGSGYTF.

CDR3 sequence (DNA): TGTGCCAGTAGTATAGATCTACCGCCCGCTGGCTACACCTTC. Protein sequence: CASSIDLPPAGYTF. The chain couples TRBV19 to TRBJ1-2, with D uncertain. Looked up from germline, CDR1 is LNHDA and CDR2 is SQIVND (reference sequence). V was shortened by 0 bases and J by 7 bases, with 12 bases between the two germline ends. There are 14 residues in the CDR3. Full variable domain (missing parts from reference TRBV19 and TRBJ1-2): DGGITQSPKYLFRKEGQNVTLSCEQNLNHDAMYWYRQDPGQGLRLIYYSQIVNDFQKGDIAEGYSVSREKKESFPLTVTSAQKNPTAFYLCASSIDLPPAGYTFGSGTRLTVV.

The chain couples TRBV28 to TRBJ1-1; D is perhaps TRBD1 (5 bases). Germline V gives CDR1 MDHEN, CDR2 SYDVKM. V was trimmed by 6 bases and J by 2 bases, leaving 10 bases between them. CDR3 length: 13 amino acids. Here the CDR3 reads CASSWGTNTEAFF. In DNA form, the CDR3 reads TGTGCCAGCAGCTGGGGGACTAACACTGAAGCTTTCTTT. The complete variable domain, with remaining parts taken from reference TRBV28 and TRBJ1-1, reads DVKVTQSSRYLVKRTGEKVFLECVQDMDHENMFWYRQDPGLGLRLIYFSYDVKMKEKGDIPEGYSVSREKKERFSLILESASTNQTSMYLCASSWGTNTEAFFGQGTRLTVV.

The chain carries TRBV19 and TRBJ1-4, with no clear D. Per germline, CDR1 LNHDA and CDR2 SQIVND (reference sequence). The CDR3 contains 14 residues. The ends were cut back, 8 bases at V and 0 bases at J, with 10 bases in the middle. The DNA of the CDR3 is TGTGCCAGTGCTGACACTTCAACTAATGAAAAACTGTTTTTT. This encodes CASADTSTNEKLFF.

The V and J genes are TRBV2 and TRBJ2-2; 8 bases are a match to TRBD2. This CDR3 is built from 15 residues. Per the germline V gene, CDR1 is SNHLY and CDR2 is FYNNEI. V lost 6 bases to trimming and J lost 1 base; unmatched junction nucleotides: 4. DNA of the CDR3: TGTGCCAGCAGCGTTACTAGCGGGAACACCGGGGAGCTGTTTTTT. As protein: CASSVTSGNTGELFF.

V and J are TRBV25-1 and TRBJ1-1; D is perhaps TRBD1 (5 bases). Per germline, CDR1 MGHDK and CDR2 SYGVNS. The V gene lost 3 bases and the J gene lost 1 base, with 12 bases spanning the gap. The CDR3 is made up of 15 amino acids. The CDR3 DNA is TGTGCCAGCAGTGACGGGGGGTCGACGAACACTGAAGCTTTCTTT. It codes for CASSDGGSTNTEAFF.

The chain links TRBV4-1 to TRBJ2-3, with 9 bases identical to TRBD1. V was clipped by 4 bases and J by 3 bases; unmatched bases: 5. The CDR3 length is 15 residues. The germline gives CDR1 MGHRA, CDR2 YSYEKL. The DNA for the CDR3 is TGCGCCAGCAGCCTGGGACAGGGCTCAACAGATACGCAGTATTTT. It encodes CASSLGQGSTDTQYF.

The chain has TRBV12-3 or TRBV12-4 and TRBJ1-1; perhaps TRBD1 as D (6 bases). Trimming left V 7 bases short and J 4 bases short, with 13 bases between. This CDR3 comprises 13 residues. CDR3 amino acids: CASTGQRSTEAFF. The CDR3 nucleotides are TGTGCCAGCACCGGACAGCGGAGCACTGAAGCTTTCTTT.

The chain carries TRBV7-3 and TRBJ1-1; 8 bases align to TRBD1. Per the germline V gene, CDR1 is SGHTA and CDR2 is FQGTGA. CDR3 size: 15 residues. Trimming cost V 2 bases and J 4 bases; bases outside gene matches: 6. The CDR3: CASSLERTGFTEAFF. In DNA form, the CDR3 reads TGTGCCAGCAGCTTAGAGCGGACAGGGTTCACTGAAGCTTTCTTT.

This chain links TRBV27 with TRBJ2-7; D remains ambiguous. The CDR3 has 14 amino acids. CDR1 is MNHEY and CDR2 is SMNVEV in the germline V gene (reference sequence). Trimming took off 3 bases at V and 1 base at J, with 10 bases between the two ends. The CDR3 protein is CASSLSRQSYEQYF. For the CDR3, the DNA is TGTGCCAGCAGTTTGTCCAGGCAGTCCTACGAGCAGTACTTC.

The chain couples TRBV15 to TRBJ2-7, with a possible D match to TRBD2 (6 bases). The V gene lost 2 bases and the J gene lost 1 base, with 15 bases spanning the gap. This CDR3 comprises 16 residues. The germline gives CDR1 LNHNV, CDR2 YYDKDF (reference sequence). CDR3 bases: TGTGCCACCAGCAGATATCCCGAGGAGGGGTCCTACGAGCAGTACTTC. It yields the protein CATSRYPEEGSYEQYF.

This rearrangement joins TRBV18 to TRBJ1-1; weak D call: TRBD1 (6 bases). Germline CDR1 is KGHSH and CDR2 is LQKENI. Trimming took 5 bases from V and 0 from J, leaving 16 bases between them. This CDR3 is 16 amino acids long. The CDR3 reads CASSSQGHGVNTEAFF. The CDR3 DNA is TGTGCCAGCTCATCACAGGGACACGGGGTGAACACTGAAGCTTTCTTT.

CDR3 in DNA: TGCGCCACCGCGGGACAGGAGAACACTGAAGCTTTCTTT. Translating it yields CATAGQENTEAFF. The gene calls are TRBV5-1 and TRBJ1-1; 8 nucleotides agree with TRBD1. Germline V gene data show CDR1 as SGHRS and CDR2 as YFSETQ. V was pared by 9 bases and J by 1 base, with 5 bases of the junction left unmatched. The CDR3 extends over 13 amino acids.

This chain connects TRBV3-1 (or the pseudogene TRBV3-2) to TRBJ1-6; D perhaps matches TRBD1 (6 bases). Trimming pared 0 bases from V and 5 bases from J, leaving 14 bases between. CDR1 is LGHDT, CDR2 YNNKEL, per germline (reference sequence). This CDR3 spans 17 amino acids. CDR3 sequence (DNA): TGTGCCAGCAGCCAAGATCGGGGGGGGCCCAATAATTCACCCCTCCACTTT. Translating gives CASSQDRGGPNNSPLHF.

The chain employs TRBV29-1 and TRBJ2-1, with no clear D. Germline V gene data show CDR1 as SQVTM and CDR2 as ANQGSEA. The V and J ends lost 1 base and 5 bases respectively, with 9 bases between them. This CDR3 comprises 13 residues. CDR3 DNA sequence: TGCAGCGTTGAAGCGAGTGTTAACAATGAGCAGTTCTTC. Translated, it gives CSVEASVNNEQFF.

CDR3 coding DNA: TGTGCCAGCAGTGTCCCGGGAGACAGATTGATAACAGATACGCAGTATTTT. This encodes CASSVPGDRLITDTQYF. The chain uses TRBV6-1 and TRBJ2-3, with D possibly TRBD2 on 6 matching bases. The V end was cut by 4 bases, the J end by 3 bases, with 20 bases between. The germline gives CDR1 MNHNS, CDR2 SASEGT. The CDR3 loop spans 17 amino acids.